The sequence of this TCR beta chain was determined in a study of CD8 T cells in Susac syndrome. CD8+ and CD4+ T cells taken from blood had their TCR beta sequenced. The multiple sclerosis controls consisted of treatment-naive patients with relapsing-remitting disease, either stable or active. Reverse transcription of roughly 0.45 to 1 ug RNA used random hexamers. TCRdb processed the immunoSEQ multiplex PCR reads anew with MiXCR; each CDR3 protein has one entry. The repertoire holds roughly 200,000 distinct CDR3 sequences, with approximately 96% as singletons. This clonotype has a single count. The germline V and J ends were trimmed by 7 bases and 4 bases, with 10 bases remaining between them. The CDR3 is 12 residues long.

The sequenced sample consisted of CD4+ T cells from PBMCs. The rearrangement uses TRBV12-3 or TRBV12-4 and TRBJ1-2, with D hard to call. The TCR originated in a human donor with multiple sclerosis. The chain's CDR3 is CASTMGPYGYTF. The CDR3, as DNA: TGTGCCAGCACCATGGGCCCCTATGGCTACACCTTC.